This T cell receptor beta chain derives from a study of a mutant IDH1 vaccine in newly diagnosed glioma. Study overall: An approximately 62% male, 37.5% female split and a mean age of about 43 years characterized treated patients. Whole-study results and caveats: Pseudoprogression seemed unrelated to changes in top peripheral T cell clonotypes. Vaccination induced immune responses in around 93% of patients.

The table came from immunoSEQ multiplex PCR; TCRdb's copy has only in-frame clones and leaves some out. The sample shows about 88,000 clones, around 80% of them seen only once. Germline lookup yields CDR1 PRHDT and CDR2 FYEKMQ (reference sequence). The CDR3 runs 15 residues. V trimming: 5 bases; J trimming: 2 bases; junction bases outside the gene matches: 8. Time point described: baseline, week 1 (first vaccination visit). Treatment reported: pre-vaccination baseline after standard-of-care therapy. Each astrocytoma in the donors was new, WHO grade 3 or 4, IDH1-mutant and ATRX-lost. Notes on this clone: Its matching antigen is unknown.

The TCR was taken from a man aged 35 to 55 with glioma. Some clones in this sample may be carry-over from other donors' samples. The material was PBMCs, obtained from a glioma patient treated with radiotherapy, temozolomide or both. The chain combines TRBV13 with TRBJ2-5; 7 nucleotides align to TRBD1. The CDR3: CASSHQLDRQETQYF. The DNA for the CDR3 is TGTGCCAGCAGCCACCAACTGGACAGGCAAGAGACCCAGTACTTC.